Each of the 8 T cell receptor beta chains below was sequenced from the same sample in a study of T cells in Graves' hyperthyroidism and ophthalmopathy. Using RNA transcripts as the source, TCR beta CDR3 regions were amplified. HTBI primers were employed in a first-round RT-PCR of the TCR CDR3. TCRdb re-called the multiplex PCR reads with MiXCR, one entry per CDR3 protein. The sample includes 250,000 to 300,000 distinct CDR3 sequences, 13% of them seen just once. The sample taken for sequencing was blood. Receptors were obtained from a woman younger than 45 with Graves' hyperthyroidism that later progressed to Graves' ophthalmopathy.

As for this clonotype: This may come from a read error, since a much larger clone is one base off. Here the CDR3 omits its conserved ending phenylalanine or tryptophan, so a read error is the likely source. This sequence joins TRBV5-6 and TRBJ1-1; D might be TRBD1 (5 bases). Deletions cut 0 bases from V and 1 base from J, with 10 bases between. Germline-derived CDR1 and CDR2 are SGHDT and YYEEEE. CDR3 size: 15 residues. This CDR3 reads CASSLVGVGNTEAFS. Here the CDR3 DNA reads TGTGCCAGCAGCTTGGTGGGGGTCGGGAACACTGAAGCTTTCTCT.

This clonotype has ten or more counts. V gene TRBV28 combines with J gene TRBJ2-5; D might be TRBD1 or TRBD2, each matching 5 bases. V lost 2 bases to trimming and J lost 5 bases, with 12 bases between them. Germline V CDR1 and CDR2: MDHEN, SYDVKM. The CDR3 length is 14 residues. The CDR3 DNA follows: TGTGCCAGCAGTTTAGTCGGGGCCGAGGAGACCCAGTACTTC. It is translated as CASSLVGAEETQYF.

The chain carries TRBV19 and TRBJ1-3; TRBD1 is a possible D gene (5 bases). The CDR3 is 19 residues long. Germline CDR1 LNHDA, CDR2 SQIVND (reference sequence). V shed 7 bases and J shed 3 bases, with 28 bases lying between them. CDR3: CASTKRAGTVKIFGNTIYF. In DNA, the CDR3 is TGTGCCAGTACTAAGCGAGCCGGGACCGTGAAAATCTTTGGAAACACCATATATTTT.

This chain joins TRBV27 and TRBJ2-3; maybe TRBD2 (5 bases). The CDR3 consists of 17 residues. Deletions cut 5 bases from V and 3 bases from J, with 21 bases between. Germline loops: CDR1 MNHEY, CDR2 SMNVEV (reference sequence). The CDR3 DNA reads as TGTGCCAGCAGTCCAGTTATTAGCGTCCCCGGGACAGATACGCAGTATTTT. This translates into CASSPVISVPGTDTQYF.

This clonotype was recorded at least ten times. The chain's CDR3 is CASSQSRPNTEAFF. For the CDR3, the DNA is TGCGCCAGCAGCCAGAGCCGACCGAACACTGAAGCTTTCTTT. The J gene is TRBJ1-1, the V gene TRBV4-3, with D unresolved. The germline gives CDR1 LGHNA, CDR2 YSLEER. This CDR3 has 14 residues. V was clipped by 3 bases and J by 1 base, with 9 bases between them.

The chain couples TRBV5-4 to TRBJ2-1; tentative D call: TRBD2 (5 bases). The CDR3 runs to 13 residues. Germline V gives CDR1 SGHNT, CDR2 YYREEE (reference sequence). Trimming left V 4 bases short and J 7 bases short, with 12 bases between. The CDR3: CASSPGISNEQFF. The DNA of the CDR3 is TGTGCCAGCAGCCCGGGAATCTCTAATGAGCAGTTCTTC.

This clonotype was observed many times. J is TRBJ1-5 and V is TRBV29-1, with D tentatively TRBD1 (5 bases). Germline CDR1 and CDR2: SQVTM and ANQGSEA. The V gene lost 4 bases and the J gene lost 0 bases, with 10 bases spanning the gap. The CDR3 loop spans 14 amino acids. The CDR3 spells CSVGGGFSNQPQHF. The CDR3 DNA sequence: TGCAGCGTTGGGGGGGGGTTTAGCAATCAGCCCCAGCATTTT.

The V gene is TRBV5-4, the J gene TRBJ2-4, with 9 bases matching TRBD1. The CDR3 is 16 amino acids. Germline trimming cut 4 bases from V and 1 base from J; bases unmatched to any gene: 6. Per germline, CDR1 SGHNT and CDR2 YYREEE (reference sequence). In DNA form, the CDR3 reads TGTGCCAGCAGCCCACCCGGACAGGGGGCCAAAAACATTCAGTACTTC. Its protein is CASSPPGQGAKNIQYF.